The rows below give T cell receptor beta chains drawn from one sample of a study of T cells in Graves' hyperthyroidism and ophthalmopathy. TCRdb ran MiXCR on the multiplex PCR reads and lists one entry per CDR3 protein. The top ten hold approximately 7.5% of the sample, which has around 420,000 distinct CDR3 sequences, more than 15% seen once. The specimen sequenced was blood. The origin of the receptors is a woman between 18 and 30 years old with Graves' hyperthyroidism. Each CDR3 is given with its conserved first and last residue. Fields, in order: V gene, J gene, clone size, D gene, CDR3 DNA, CDR3 protein. A D gene is named only where the DNA matches it firmly. Rows give clone size only sometimes, using once, few, many, or a class for an expanded clone.

>TRBV7-3|TRBJ2-1|many|TRBD2
TGTGCCAGCAGCTCCGGGACTAGCGGACACAATGAGCAGTTCTTC
CASSSGTSGHNEQFF
>TRBV3-1|TRBJ2-7|NA|TRBD2
TGTGCCAGCAGCCAAGAGACGGGGGGACTAGCGGGTTCCTACGAGCAGTACTTC
CASSQETGGLAGSYEQYF
>TRBV18|TRBJ1-1|many|NA
TGTGCCAGCTCACCCCCACAGGGTGGCACTGAAGCTTTCTTT
CASSPPQGGTEAFF
>TRBV6-1|TRBJ1-2|NA|NA
TGTGCCAGCAGAACGCAGGAAAGTTTTGGCTACACCTTC
CASRTQESFGYTF
>TRBV29-1|TRBJ2-7|many|NA
TGCAGCGCTAGGGCCTCCTCCTACGAGCAGTACTTC
CSARASSYEQYF
>TRBV20-1|TRBJ1-1|NA|NA
TGCAGTGCTAGTAAACAGCTTCTTATGAACACTGAAGCTTTCTTT
CSASKQLLMNTEAFF
>TRBV4-2|TRBJ2-2|many|TRBD2
TGTGCCAGCAGCCGGGGAGGCGGGGGGGCTTACACCGGGGAGCTGTTTTTT
CASSRGGGGAYTGELFF
>TRBV5-1|TRBJ2-7|many|TRBD2
TGCGCCAGCAGCTCTAGCGGCTACGAGCAGTACTTC
CASSSSGYEQYF
>TRBV12-3/TRBV12-4|TRBJ2-1|many|NA
TGTGCCAGCAGTTCCCTGGAGCGGAGTAACTACAATGAGCAGTTCTTC
CASSSLERSNYNEQFF
>TRBV18|TRBJ2-5|many|NA
TGTGCCAGCTCACCAGTTGGGGGACAAGAGACCCAGTACTTC
CASSPVGGQETQYF
>TRBV7-9|TRBJ2-3|NA|TRBD1
TGTGCCAGCAGCCTGACAGGGGTTGGGGCCACAGATACGCAGTATTTT
CASSLTGVGATDTQYF
>TRBV6-2/TRBV6-3|TRBJ2-1|many|NA
TGTGCCAGCAGTTACCCAACGGAAGTAGGTCCCCGGGGAACCGATGAGCAGTTCTTC
CASSYPTEVGPRGTDEQFF
>TRBV19|TRBJ1-1|many|NA
TGTGCCAGTAGTAGTCTTTCGGGGGGGGACACTGAAGCTTTCTTT
CASSSLSGGDTEAFF
>TRBV12-3/TRBV12-4|TRBJ2-3|NA|NA
TGTGCCAGCAGTTTCAGCTTAGATACGCAGTATTTT
CASSFSLDTQYF
>TRBV7-8|TRBJ2-3|many|TRBD1
TGTGCCAGCAGCTCCGGACAGGGGGCAAGCACAGATACGCAGTATTTT
CASSSGQGASTDTQYF
>TRBV9|TRBJ2-6|NA|NA
TGTGCCAGCAGCCATAACTCTGGGGCCAACGTCCTGACTTTC
CASSHNSGANVLTF
>TRBV6-1|TRBJ1-5|many|NA
TGTGCCAGCACGGTCTGGACGGATAGCAATCAGCCCCAGCATTTT
CASTVWTDSNQPQHF
>TRBV2|TRBJ2-3|many|NA
TGTGCCAGCAGTGAACAGGGAACAGATACGCAGTATTTT
CASSEQGTDTQYF
>TRBV9|TRBJ2-1|many|NA
TGTGCCAGCAGCGTAGGTGGCGGGGTTTACAATGAGCAGTTCTTC
CASSVGGGVYNEQFF
>TRBV6-1|TRBJ1-6|many|NA
TGTGCCAGCAGTGAGACAGATTATAATTCACCCCTCCACTTT
CASSETDYNSPLHF
>TRBV4-1|TRBJ2-7|NA|TRBD1
TGCGCCAGCAGCCAAGTAGCCCGGGACAGGGGCCACGAGCAGTACTTC
CASSQVARDRGHEQYF
>TRBV12-3/TRBV12-4|TRBJ1-2|many|NA
TGTGCCAGCAGTTTCGGAAGGACGGGGGGCTACACCTTC
CASSFGRTGGYTF
>TRBV7-9|TRBJ2-2|NA|TRBD2
TGTGCCAGCAGCTTAGCGACCGGGACTAGCGGGGGTCGGGACACCGGGGAGCTGTTTTTT
CASSLATGTSGGRDTGELFF
>TRBV12-3/TRBV12-4|TRBJ2-1|many|TRBD2
TGTGCCAGCAGTCCCGGGACTAGCGGGGTGCGGGAGCAGTTCTTC
CASSPGTSGVREQFF
>TRBV6-6|TRBJ2-5|few|NA
TGTGCCAGCAGTTACGACAGCCTCGAGACCCAGTACTTC
CASSYDSLETQYF
>TRBV5-6|TRBJ2-5|many|NA
TGTGCCAGCAGCTTGGCCCAGACAGTCTACCAAGAGACCCAGTACTTC
CASSLAQTVYQETQYF
>TRBV19|TRBJ1-6|NA|TRBD1
TGTGCCAGTAGTGGCCGGACAGGGGGCGGTTCACCCCTCCACTTT
CASSGRTGGGSPLHF
>TRBV27|TRBJ1-2|many|TRBD1
TGTGCCAGCAGGTGGACAGGGAGCTATGGCTACACCTTC
CASRWTGSYGYTF
>TRBV20-1|TRBJ2-2|few|TRBD2
TGCAGTGCTCCTGGACTCCGAACTAGCGAGACGAACACCGGGGAGCTGTTTTTT
CSAPGLRTSETNTGELFF
>TRBV15|TRBJ1-4|NA|NA
TGTGCCACCAGCAGGGACGATATTCAGGAGGAAAAACTGTTTTTT
CATSRDDIQEEKLFF
>TRBV27|TRBJ2-7|many|NA
TGTGCCAGCAGTTTAAGTTGGGTTGCAGTATACGAGCAGTACTTC
CASSLSWVAVYEQYF
>TRBV20-1|TRBJ2-1|many|NA
TGCAGTGCTAGAGATAATTCATTCGAGCGGGCTTACAATGAGCAGTTCTTC
CSARDNSFERAYNEQFF
>TRBV12-3/TRBV12-4|TRBJ2-7|many|TRBD2
TGTGCCAGCAGTTTGGGGGGACTAGCGGGATCCGAGCAGTACTTC
CASSLGGLAGSEQYF
>TRBV15|TRBJ1-2|NA|NA
TGTGCCACCAGCAGAGAAGTCCAGAGGCCACCGGGGGGCTACACCTTC
CATSREVQRPPGGYTF
>TRBV7-3|TRBJ2-3|many|NA
TGTGCCAGCAGCTTACAAACAGGGTCCACAGATACGCAGTATTTT
CASSLQTGSTDTQYF
>TRBV3-1|TRBJ2-7|many|NA
TGTGCCAGCAGCCATTCCAGAGCGGGTACAGGGAAGTACGAGCAGTACTTC
CASSHSRAGTGKYEQYF
>TRBV19|TRBJ2-1|many|NA
TGTGCCAGTAGTATGGTAGGGCTTAGCTCCTACAATGAGCAGTTCTTC
CASSMVGLSSYNEQFF
>TRBV7-9|TRBJ1-5|many|NA
TGTGCCAGCAGCTTAAACAATCAGCCCCAGCATTTT
CASSLNNQPQHF
>TRBV20-1|TRBJ1-5|NA|TRBD1
TGCAGTGCCACGGCAGGGGGGAGAAATCAGCCCCAGCATTTT
CSATAGGRNQPQHF
>TRBV20-1|TRBJ2-1|many|TRBD2
TGCAGTGCTGGGGGGGAGCGGGAGGGCCTCGAATCCTACAATGAGCAGTTCTTC
CSAGGEREGLESYNEQFF
>TRBV6-1|TRBJ2-1|NA|TRBD2
TGTGCCAGCAAGGGACTAGCGGGAGATAGGGGCGGTGAGCAGTTCTTC
CASKGLAGDRGGEQFF
>TRBV10-2|TRBJ2-1|many|NA
TGCGCCAGCAGTCCCGGGGACTACAATGAGCAGTTCTTC
CASSPGDYNEQFF
>TRBV12-3/TRBV12-4|TRBJ1-1|many|NA
TGTGCCAGCAGCTCCCGCCGGCGGGGGGCCAGACTCACTGAAGCTTTCTTT
CASSSRRRGARLTEAFF
>TRBV30|TRBJ2-5|many|TRBD1
TGTGCCTGGAGCACTGGACAGGGGGAAGTGGAGACCCAGTACTTC
CAWSTGQGEVETQYF